This T cell receptor (beta chain) originates from a study of identical twins. The study, taken as a whole, reports: Modelling underestimated the level of out-of-frame TCR alpha sharing observed in monozygotic twins. Potential partial confounding of zero-insertion analyses by invariant MAIT and iNKT cells was noted. The study found weaker excess twin sharing in beta out-of-frame sequences.

This clonotype showed up just a few times. The antigen is not known. In every case, the donor was a healthy Caucasian. CDR1 and CDR2 (germline): LGHDT, YNNKEL (reference sequence). Trimming cost V 0 bases and J 4 bases; bases outside gene matches: 15. CDR3 size: 19 residues. From the 5' RACE reads, TCRdb called clonotypes with MiXCR, one entry per CDR3 protein. Of a few hundred thousand distinct CDR3 sequences in the sample, about 8.9% were seen once. The sample was also linked to a second study, of yellow fever vaccine responses in identical twins.

The sequence came from a woman in her late teens or twenties in good health. The J gene is TRBJ2-1, the V gene TRBV3-1, with 7 bases aligning to TRBD1. Sequencing used CD8+ T cells sorted from blood. The CDR3: CASSQDSVGWDRVYNEQFF. CDR3 sequence (DNA): TGTGCCAGCAGCCAAGATTCGGTGGGCTGGGACAGAGTATACAATGAGCAGTTCTTC.